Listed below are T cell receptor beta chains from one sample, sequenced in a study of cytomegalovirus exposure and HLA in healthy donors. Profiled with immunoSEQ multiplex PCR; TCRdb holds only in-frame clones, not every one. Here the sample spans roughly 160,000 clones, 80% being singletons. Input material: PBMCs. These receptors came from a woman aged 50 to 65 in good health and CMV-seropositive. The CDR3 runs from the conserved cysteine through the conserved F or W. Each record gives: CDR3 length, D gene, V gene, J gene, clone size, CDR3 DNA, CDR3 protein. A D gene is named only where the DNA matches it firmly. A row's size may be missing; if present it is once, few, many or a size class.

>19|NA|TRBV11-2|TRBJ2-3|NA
TGTGCCAGCAGCTCCCCCTCCTTGCCCAGGGGAGAAAACACAGATACGCAGTATTTT
CASSSPSLPRGENTDTQYF
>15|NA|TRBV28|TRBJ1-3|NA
TGTGCCAGCAGTTTAGCAGGGCTCTCTGGAAACACCATATATTTT
CASSLAGLSGNTIYF
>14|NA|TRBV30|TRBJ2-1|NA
TGTGCCTTAGTACCCTTAGGGGCCCGCAATGAGCAGTTCTTC
CALVPLGARNEQFF
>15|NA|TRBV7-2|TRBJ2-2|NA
TGTGCCAGCAGCTTAGAGGGGCTTAACACCGGGGAGCTGTTTTTT
CASSLEGLNTGELFF
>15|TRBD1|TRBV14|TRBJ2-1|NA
TGTGCCAGCAGCCCCCTGGGGACAGGCTACAATGAGCAGTTCTTC
CASSPLGTGYNEQFF
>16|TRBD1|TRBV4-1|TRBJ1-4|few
TGCGCCAGCAGCCAAATTCCGGGACAGGGAGGAGAAAAACTGTTTTTT
CASSQIPGQGGEKLFF
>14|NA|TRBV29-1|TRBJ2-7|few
TGCAGCGTTGAGAGTATCGGAGGATCCTACGAGCAGTACTTC
CSVESIGGSYEQYF
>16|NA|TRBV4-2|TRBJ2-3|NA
TGTGCCAGCAGCCAAGACCAGGGCCTTCGCACAGATACGCAGTATTTT
CASSQDQGLRTDTQYF
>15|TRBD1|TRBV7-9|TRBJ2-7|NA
TGTTCCAGCAGCGGGCAGACAGGGGGGGACCACGAGCAGTACTTC
CSSSGQTGGDHEQYF
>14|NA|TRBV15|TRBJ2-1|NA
TGTGCCACCAGCAGAGAGGGCTTGGGCTCTGGAAAGTTCTTC
CATSREGLGSGKFF
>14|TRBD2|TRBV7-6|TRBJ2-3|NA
TGTGCCAGCAGCGCGGGGGGGCCTACAGATACGCAGTATTTT
CASSAGGPTDTQYF
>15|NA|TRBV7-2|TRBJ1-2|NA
TGTGCCAGCAGCCCTCCGGGACTACAATCTCATGGCTACACCTTC
CASSPPGLQSHGYTF
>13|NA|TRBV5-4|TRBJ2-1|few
TGTGCCAGCAGCTTCACAGGGCGCAATGAGCAGTTCTTC
CASSFTGRNEQFF
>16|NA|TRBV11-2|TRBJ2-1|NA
TGTGCCAGCAGCCCTTCGGACCAGCCCCTGAGGGATGAGCAGTTCTTC
CASSPSDQPLRDEQFF
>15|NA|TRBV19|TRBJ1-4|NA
TGTGCCAGTACCCTCGGCGGGGGAACTAATGAAAAACTGTTTTTT
CASTLGGGTNEKLFF
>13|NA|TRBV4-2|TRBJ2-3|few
TGTGCCAGCAGGTTCCCGGGCACAGATACGCAGTATTTT
CASRFPGTDTQYF
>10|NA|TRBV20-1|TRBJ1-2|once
TGCAGTGCCAAGAAGGAGACCTACACCTTC
CSAKKETYTF
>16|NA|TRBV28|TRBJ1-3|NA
TGTGCCAGCAGTTTCCTCGGGGGGCTCTCTGGAAACACCATATATTTT
CASSFLGGLSGNTIYF
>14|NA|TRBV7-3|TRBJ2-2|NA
TGTGCCAGCAGCTTAATCCATTCCACCGGGGAGCTGTTTTTT
CASSLIHSTGELFF
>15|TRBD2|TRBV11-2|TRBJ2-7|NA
TGTGCCAGCAGCGTCTCCGGGACTAGCGCCTACGAGCAGTACTTC
CASSVSGTSAYEQYF